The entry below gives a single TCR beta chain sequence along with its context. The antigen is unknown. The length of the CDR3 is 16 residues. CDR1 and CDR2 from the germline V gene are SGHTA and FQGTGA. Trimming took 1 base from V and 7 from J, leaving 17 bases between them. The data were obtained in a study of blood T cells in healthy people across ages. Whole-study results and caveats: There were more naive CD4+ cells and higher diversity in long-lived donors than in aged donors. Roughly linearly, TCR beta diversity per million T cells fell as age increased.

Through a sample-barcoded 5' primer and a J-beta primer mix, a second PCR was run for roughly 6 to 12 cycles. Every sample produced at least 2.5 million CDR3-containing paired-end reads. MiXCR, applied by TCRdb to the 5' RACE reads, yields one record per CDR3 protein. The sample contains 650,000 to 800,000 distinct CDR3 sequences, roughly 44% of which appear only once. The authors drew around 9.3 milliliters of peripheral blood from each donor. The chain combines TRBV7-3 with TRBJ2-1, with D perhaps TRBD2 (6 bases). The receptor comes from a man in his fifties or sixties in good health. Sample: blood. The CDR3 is CASSLRGWGDPNEQFF. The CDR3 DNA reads TGTGCCAGCAGCTTAAGGGGCTGGGGGGATCCAAATGAGCAGTTCTTC.